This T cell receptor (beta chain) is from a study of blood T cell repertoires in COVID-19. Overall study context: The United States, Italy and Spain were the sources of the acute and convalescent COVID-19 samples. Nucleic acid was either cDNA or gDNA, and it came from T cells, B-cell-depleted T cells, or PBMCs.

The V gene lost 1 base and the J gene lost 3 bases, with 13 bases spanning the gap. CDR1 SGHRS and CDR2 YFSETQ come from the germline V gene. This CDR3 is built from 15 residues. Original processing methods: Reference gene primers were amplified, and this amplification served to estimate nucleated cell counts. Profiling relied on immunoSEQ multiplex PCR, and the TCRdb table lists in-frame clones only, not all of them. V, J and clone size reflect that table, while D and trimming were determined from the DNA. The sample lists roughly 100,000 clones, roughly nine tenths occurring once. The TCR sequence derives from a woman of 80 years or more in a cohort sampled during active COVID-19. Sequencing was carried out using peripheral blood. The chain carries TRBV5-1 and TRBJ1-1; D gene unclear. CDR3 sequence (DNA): TGCGCCAGCAGCTTGTCAAATCGGGTGGACACTGAAGCTTTCTTT. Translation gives CASSLSNRVDTEAFF.